The text below deals with one T cell receptor (beta chain). Its specificity is unknown. After removal of 4 bases from V and 2 bases from J, the junction contained 8 bases not matched to a gene. CDR3 length: 17 amino acids. The germline gives CDR1 MNHEY, CDR2 SMNVEV (reference sequence). Primers included in the PCR were 60 Vbeta and 13 Jbeta primers. Some clones are missing from TCRdb's copy, which holds only in-frame ones; the method was immunoSEQ multiplex PCR. This table holds approximately 210,000 clones, roughly 85% found once. The source of the sample is a study of cytomegalovirus exposure and HLA in healthy donors. Study-level points and caveats: Researchers reported in a later analysis that a missense DCLRE1C variant was tied to TCR beta V- and J-gene trimming. Around 160 TCR beta chains were listed as cytomegalovirus-associated. Among the CMV-associated chains, three were confirmed in vitro as specific for CMV antigens.

The chain is built from TRBV27 and TRBJ2-5; 12 bases align to TRBD2. Sequenced sample: PBMCs. The clonotype originates from a male donor in good health and CMV-seronegative. This CDR3 is CASSSMWTSGTQETQYF. Here the CDR3 DNA reads TGTGCCAGCAGTTCGATGTGGACTAGCGGGACTCAAGAGACCCAGTACTTC.